The 26 T cell receptor beta chains presented below share a single source sample, sequenced in a study of human thymus T cells. Data came from immunoSEQ multiplex PCR; TCRdb stores just in-frame clones and leaves some out. The sample gives approximately 46,000 clones, roughly 94% of which show up once; 0.15% to 0.2% is in the top ten. The sample taken for sequencing was blood. These receptors originate from a girl under three years old with a congenital heart defect but otherwise immunologically healthy.

This clone was counted a single time. V usage is TRBV15 and J usage is TRBJ1-1, with D perhaps matching TRBD1 (5 bases). Germline V gene data show CDR1 as LNHNV and CDR2 as YYDKDF (reference sequence). The CDR3 contains 16 residues. V was trimmed by 5 bases and J by 2 bases, leaving 18 bases between them. The CDR3 loop is CATSRRRWGDNTEAFF. In DNA form, the CDR3 reads TGTGCCACCAGCCGGCGACGGTGGGGGGATAACACTGAAGCTTTCTTT.

The V gene is TRBV6-4, the J gene TRBJ2-3; 7 bases are shared with TRBD2. CDR1 and CDR2 from the germline V gene are MRHNA and SNTAGT. The CDR3 loop spans 17 amino acids. With V trimmed by 0 bases and J by 2 bases, 8 bases remained unmatched. CDR3 loop: CASSDSGLADNTDTQYF. The CDR3 bases are TGTGCCAGCAGTGACTCAGGGCTAGCGGATAACACAGATACGCAGTATTTT.

V gene TRBV27 combines with J gene TRBJ2-3; 9 nucleotides match TRBD1. Germline assignment: CDR1 MNHEY and CDR2 SMNVEV (reference sequence). J was trimmed by 1 base and V by 5 bases; bases with no gene match: 1. The CDR3 sequence is 14 residues long. The CDR3 nucleotides are TGTGCCAGCAGTGGACAGGGGCGCACAGATACGCAGTATTTT. Protein product: CASSGQGRTDTQYF.

V and J are TRBV28 and TRBJ2-1; perhaps TRBD1 as D (5 bases). The CDR3 spans 15 residues. Germline V gene lookup returns CDR1 MDHEN and CDR2 SYDVKM. V was clipped by 3 bases and J by 2 bases, with 11 bases between them. In DNA form, the CDR3 reads TGTGCCAGCAGTTTTACAGGTTACCCCTACAATGAGCAGTTCTTC. Its translation: CASSFTGYPYNEQFF. Supplemented by reference TRBV28 and TRBJ2-1, the full variable domain reads DVKVTQSSRYLVKRTGEKVFLECVQDMDHENMFWYRQDPGLGLRLIYFSYDVKMKEKGDIPEGYSVSREKKERFSLILESASTNQTSMYLCASSFTGYPYNEQFFGPGTRLTVL.

This rearrangement joins TRBV30 to TRBJ1-5; D remains ambiguous. Germline CDR1 reads GTSNPN; CDR2 reads SVGIG (reference sequence). Trimming cost V 4 bases and J 1 base, with 8 bases left between them. This CDR3 comprises 13 residues. The CDR3 DNA reads as TGTGCCTGGACCATAGGGAGCAATCAGCCCCAGCATTTT. Translation gives CAWTIGSNQPQHF.

The V and J genes are TRBV6-1 and TRBJ1-5; D remains ambiguous. Looked up from germline, CDR1 is MNHNS and CDR2 is SASEGT. Trimming shortened V by 0 bases and J by 4 bases, and 13 bases separated the two germline ends. The CDR3 is 16 amino acids. The CDR3 DNA sequence: TGTGCCAGCAGTGAAGCGCCCAGGACTGCGAATCAGCCCCAGCATTTT. It encodes CASSEAPRTANQPQHF.

About this clone: Relative to the germline gene, one junction end is altered; a read error may explain this. The J gene is TRBJ2-7, the V gene TRBV30; no firm D call. The CDR3 is made up of 13 amino acids. From germline, CDR1 is GTSNPN and CDR2 SVGIG (reference sequence). The CDR3 region has the DNA TGTGCCTGGAGAAGTCCTGCTTCGACCCTCTGGCACTTC. Translating it yields CAWRSPASTLWHF.

V is TRBV7-2 and J is TRBJ2-5; D is undetermined. The CDR3 is made up of 14 amino acids. CDR1 and CDR2 (germline): SGHTA, FQGNSA. Trimming stripped 1 base from V and 1 base from J, with 7 bases between. The CDR3 here is CASSLGGSQETQYF. The DNA for the CDR3 is TGTGCCAGCAGCTTAGGGGGTTCCCAAGAGACCCAGTACTTC.

V and J are TRBV4-2 and TRBJ2-1; no reliable D call. In germline, CDR1 is LGHNA, CDR2 YNFKEQ. V lost 1 base and J 2 bases, leaving 9 bases between the germline ends. The CDR3 covers 15 residues. The CDR3 coding sequence is TGTGCCAGCAGCCAAGGGGCAGTGGCCTACAATGAGCAGTTCTTC. Translation: CASSQGAVAYNEQFF.

V and J are TRBV19 and TRBJ2-3; D assignment may be TRBD1 or TRBD2 (5 bases each). CDR3 length equals 16 residues. Germline-derived CDR1 and CDR2 are LNHDA and SQIVND (reference sequence). V lost 4 bases to trimming and J lost 3 bases, with 17 bases between them. The CDR3 loop is CASSRARGPQTDTQYF. CDR3 in DNA: TGTGCCAGTAGTAGAGCGAGGGGACCGCAAACAGATACGCAGTATTTT.

CDR3 in DNA: TGTGCCAGCAGTTTTAGCGGGAGGGGCCCCTACGAGCAGTACTTC. It codes for CASSFSGRGPYEQYF. The rearrangement uses TRBV6-6 and TRBJ2-7; 11 nucleotides align to TRBD2. The CDR3 consists of 15 residues. V trimming: 4 bases; J trimming: 2 bases; junction bases outside the gene matches: 4. Per germline, CDR1 MNHNY and CDR2 SVGAGI (reference sequence).

The chain has TRBV11-3 and TRBJ2-5; 11 nucleotides match TRBD1. V was clipped by 1 base and J by 4 bases; unmatched bases: 2. CDR1 and CDR2 (germline): SGHNT, YENEEA. The length of the CDR3 is 15 residues. CDR3 sequence (DNA): TGTGCCAGCAGCTTAGGGGGACAGGGGGGAGAGACCCAGTACTTC. It is translated as CASSLGGQGGETQYF. Variable domain in full (rest from reference TRBV11-3 and TRBJ2-5): EAGVVQSPRYKIIEKKQPVAFWCNPISGHNTLYWYLQNLGQGPELLIRYENEEAVDDSQLPKDRFSAERLKGVDSTLKIQPAELGDSAVYLCASSLGGQGGETQYFGPGTRLLVL.

The CDR3 is CASSLIAGWNEQYF. The DNA for the CDR3 is TGTGCCAGCAGCTTAATCGCAGGGTGGAACGAGCAGTACTTC. The chain uses TRBV11-2 and TRBJ2-7; TRBD1 is a possible D gene (5 bases). V shed 2 bases and J shed 5 bases, with 13 bases lying between them. CDR1 and CDR2 (germline): SGHAT, FQNNGV. This CDR3 region has 14 residues.

The gene calls are TRBV5-5 and TRBJ2-3; 8 positions match TRBD1. With V trimmed by 9 bases and J by 3 bases, 9 bases remained unmatched. The CDR3 has 14 residues. Germline V CDR1 and CDR2: SGHKS, YYEKEE (reference sequence). The CDR3 DNA reads TGTGCCATGCTACGGACAGGGAAGACAGATACGCAGTATTTT. Translation gives CAMLRTGKTDTQYF.

This rearrangement joins TRBV5-1 to TRBJ1-1; 8 bases map to TRBD1. The CDR3 loop spans 15 amino acids. CDR1 SGHRS and CDR2 YFSETQ come from the germline V gene. V lost 4 bases to trimming and J lost 1 base; unmatched junction nucleotides: 6. The CDR3 here is CASSPRQGRNTEAFF. CDR3 DNA: TGCGCCAGCAGCCCGCGACAGGGGCGGAACACTGAAGCTTTCTTT.

This clone was recorded once. The chain links TRBV10-2 to TRBJ2-7; 9 nucleotides agree with TRBD1. Per the germline V gene, CDR1 is WSHSY and CDR2 is SAAADI. The CDR3 runs 16 residues. With V trimmed by 7 bases and J by 0 bases, 10 bases remained unmatched. As DNA, the CDR3 is TGCGCCAGCACCAGCGGACAGGGGCGACTCTCCTACGAGCAGTACTTC. Residues: CASTSGQGRLSYEQYF.

This chain connects TRBV10-3 to TRBJ2-3; tentative D call: TRBD2 (5 bases). Germline V gives CDR1 ENHRY, CDR2 SYGVKD. V was trimmed by 0 bases and J by 1 base, leaving 5 bases between them. The CDR3 runs 14 residues. Written as DNA, the CDR3 is TGTGCCATCAGTGAGTCGCGGGGCACAGATACGCAGTATTTT. Its translation is CAISESRGTDTQYF.

The chain carries TRBV5-1 and TRBJ1-2; tentatively, D is TRBD1 (6 bases). The CDR3 covers 13 residues. V was trimmed by 4 bases and J by 3 bases, leaving 10 bases between them. CDR1 is SGHRS, CDR2 YFSETQ, per germline. DNA for the CDR3: TGCGCCAGCAGCAACACAGGGCACTATGGCTACACCTTC. Translating it yields CASSNTGHYGYTF.

The chain combines TRBV19 with TRBJ1-2; D remains ambiguous. The V end was cut by 5 bases, the J end by 2 bases, with 9 bases between. The germline V gene encodes CDR1 LNHDA and CDR2 SQIVND (reference sequence). There are 13 residues in the CDR3. This chain's CDR3 is CASSPGWNYGYTF. The CDR3 bases are TGTGCCAGTAGTCCGGGTTGGAACTATGGCTACACCTTC.

A few counts support this clone. The rearrangement joins TRBV7-9 to TRBJ1-1, with a tentative D call TRBD1 (5 bases). The V gene lost 1 base and the J gene lost 0 bases, with 21 bases spanning the gap. Germline V lookup: CDR1 SEHNR, CDR2 FQNEAQ (reference sequence). The CDR3 is 19 residues long. The CDR3, as DNA: TGTGCCAGCAGCTTAGGGCGGGCAGGGATGGTAAAGGTGAACACTGAAGCTTTCTTT. Translated: CASSLGRAGMVKVNTEAFF. Complete variable domain (other parts from reference TRBV7-9 and TRBJ1-1): DTGVSQNPRHKITKRGQNVTFRCDPISEHNRLYWYRQTLGQGPEFLTYFQNEAQLEKSRLLSDRFSAERPKGSFSTLEIQRTEQGDSAMYLCASSLGRAGMVKVNTEAFFGQGTRLTVV.

The CDR3: CASSQSTGNTEAFF. CDR3 DNA sequence: TGCGCCAGCAGCCAATCTACAGGGAACACTGAAGCTTTCTTT. The V call is TRBV4-1, the J call TRBJ1-1; D is possibly TRBD1 (5 bases). The CDR3 loop spans 14 amino acids. V was trimmed by 2 bases and J by 1 base, leaving 8 bases between them. The germline V gene encodes CDR1 MGHRA and CDR2 YSYEKL.

This rearrangement joins TRBV28 to TRBJ2-4; possibly TRBD1 for D (5 bases). This CDR3 is built from 15 residues. The germline V gene encodes CDR1 MDHEN and CDR2 SYDVKM. V lost 7 bases and J 0 bases, leaving 13 bases between the germline ends. The CDR3 protein is CASTQGGVAKNIQYF. The CDR3 DNA follows: TGTGCCAGCACCCAGGGTGGGGTAGCCAAAAACATTCAGTACTTC. The full variable domain, its missing parts supplied by reference TRBV28 and TRBJ2-4, is DVKVTQSSRYLVKRTGEKVFLECVQDMDHENMFWYRQDPGLGLRLIYFSYDVKMKEKGDIPEGYSVSREKKERFSLILESASTNQTSMYLCASTQGGVAKNIQYFGAGTRLSVL.

In its sample, this clone was seen once. This sequence joins TRBV10-3 and TRBJ2-1, with a weak D call TRBD2 (5 bases). Trimming shortened V by 7 bases and J by 8 bases, and 12 bases separated the two germline ends. Germline-derived CDR1 and CDR2 are ENHRY and SYGVKD. This CDR3 has 12 amino acids. The CDR3 DNA reads as TGTGCCATCAATAAGGGAGACGATGAGCAGTTCTTC. Translation: CAINKGDDEQFF.

This chain links TRBV21-1 with TRBJ2-3. TRBV21-1 is recorded as a pseudogene. The CDR3 loop spans 14 amino acids. CDR3 in DNA: TGTGCCAGCACCAAAGCCCGTGCTGGAGATACGCAGTATTTT. Its translation: CASTKARAGDTQYF.

The chain combines TRBV5-1 with TRBJ1-2; tentative D call: TRBD1 (5 bases). Germline V gene lookup returns CDR1 SGHRS and CDR2 YFSETQ. The CDR3 spans 15 residues. Trimming took off 3 bases at V and 7 bases at J, with 19 bases between the two ends. For the CDR3, the DNA is TGCGCCAGCAGCTGGGACGGGACCTTCTATGTTGGCTACACCTTC. As protein: CASSWDGTFYVGYTF.

The J gene is TRBJ1-2, the V gene TRBV9, with TRBD1 identical over 7 bases. Germline-derived CDR1 and CDR2 are SGDLS and YYNGEE. This CDR3 has 14 amino acids. V was clipped by 2 bases and J by 4 bases; unmatched bases: 5. The CDR3 sequence is CASSVDRVGYGYTF. CDR3 sequence (DNA): TGTGCCAGCAGCGTTGACAGGGTAGGCTATGGCTACACCTTC.